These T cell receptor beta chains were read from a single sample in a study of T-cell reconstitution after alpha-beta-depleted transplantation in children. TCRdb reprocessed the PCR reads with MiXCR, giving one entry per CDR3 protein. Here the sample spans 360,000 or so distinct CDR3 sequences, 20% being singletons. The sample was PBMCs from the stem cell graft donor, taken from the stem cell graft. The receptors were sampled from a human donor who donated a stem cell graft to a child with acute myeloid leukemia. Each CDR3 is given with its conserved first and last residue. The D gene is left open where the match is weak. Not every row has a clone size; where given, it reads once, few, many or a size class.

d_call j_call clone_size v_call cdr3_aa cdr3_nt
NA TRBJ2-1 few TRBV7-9 CASSPQSQGYEQFF TGTGCCAGCAGCCCGCAATCACAGGGCTATGAGCAGTTCTTC
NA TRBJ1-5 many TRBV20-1 CSARGGARGQPQHF TGCAGTGCTAGAGGGGGGGCGCGAGGTCAGCCCCAGCATTTT
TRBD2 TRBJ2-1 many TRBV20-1 CSAWTSLEQFF TGCAGTGCATGGACTAGCCTTGAGCAGTTCTTC
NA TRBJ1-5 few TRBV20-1 CSARRYRGYQPQHF TGCAGTGCTAGAAGGTACCGGGGGTATCAGCCCCAGCATTTT
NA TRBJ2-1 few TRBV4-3 CASSQITGLQGDEQFF TGCGCCAGCAGCCAGATAACGGGCTTGCAGGGCGATGAGCAGTTCTTC
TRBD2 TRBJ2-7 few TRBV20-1 CSARHPGLAGPRGEQYF TGCAGTGCTCGACACCCGGGACTAGCGGGCCCCAGAGGGGAGCAGTACTTC
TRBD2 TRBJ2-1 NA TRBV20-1 CSAPGLGSYNEQFF TGCAGTGCCCCGGGACTAGGGTCCTACAATGAGCAGTTCTTC
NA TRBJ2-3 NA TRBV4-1 CASSQELFVDTQYF TGCGCCAGCAGCCAAGAACTATTTGTAGATACGCAGTATTTT
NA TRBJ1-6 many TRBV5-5 CASSLGTANSPLHF TGTGCCAGCAGCTTGGGGACAGCTAATTCACCCCTCCACTTT
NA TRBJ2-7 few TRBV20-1 CSAKIPGSEQYF TGCAGTGCCAAGATCCCTGGGTCGGAGCAGTACTTC
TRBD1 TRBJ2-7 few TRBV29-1 CSVRTGNEQYF TGCAGCGTTCGGACAGGGAACGAGCAGTACTTC
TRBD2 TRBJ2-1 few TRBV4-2 CASSQASGRPYNEQFF TGTGCCAGCAGCCAGGCTAGCGGGCGCCCCTACAATGAGCAGTTCTTC
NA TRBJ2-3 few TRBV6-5 CASSRAPHTQYF TGTGCCAGCAGCCGGGCCCCTCATACGCAGTATTTT
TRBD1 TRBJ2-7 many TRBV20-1 CSARDPSEDRVEQYF TGCAGTGCTAGAGACCCCTCGGAGGACAGGGTCGAGCAGTACTTC
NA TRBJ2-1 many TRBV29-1 CSVLVPASSNEQFF TGCAGCGTTCTGGTTCCGGCGAGTAGCAATGAGCAGTTCTTC
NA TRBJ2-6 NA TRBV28 CAGGSGANVLTF TGTGCTGGGGGTTCTGGGGCCAACGTCCTGACTTTC
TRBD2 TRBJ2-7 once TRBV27 CASSSPGAGSLEQYF TGTGCCAGCAGTTCCCCAGGAGCGGGATCCCTCGAGCAGTACTTC
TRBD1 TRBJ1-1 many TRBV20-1 CSARTGGRTEAFF TGCAGTGCTAGAACAGGGGGGAGGACTGAAGCTTTCTTT
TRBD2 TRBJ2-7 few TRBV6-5 CASSFSLLLAGVKNEQYF TGTGCCAGCAGTTTCAGCCTTCTACTAGCGGGAGTCAAGAACGAGCAGTACTTC
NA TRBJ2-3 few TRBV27 CASSVLRLRGTDTQYF TGTGCCAGCAGTGTACTCAGGCTTCGCGGCACAGATACGCAGTATTTT
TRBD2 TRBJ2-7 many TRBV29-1 CSVVPLAGYEQYF TGCAGCGTTGTTCCCCTAGCGGGTTACGAGCAGTACTTC
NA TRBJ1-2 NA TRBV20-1 CSANPSPIGHYGYTF TGCAGTGCGAATCCTTCACCGATCGGGCATTATGGCTACACCTTC
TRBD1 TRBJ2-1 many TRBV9 CASSVEGQGANEQFF TGTGCCAGCAGCGTAGAGGGACAGGGGGCAAATGAGCAGTTCTTC
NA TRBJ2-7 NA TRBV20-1 CSANGARYEQYF TGCAGTGCTAATGGGGCGCGCTACGAGCAGTACTTC
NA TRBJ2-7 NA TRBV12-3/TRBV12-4 CASSRGVLDEQYF TGTGCCAGCAGCCGAGGGGTTTTGGACGAGCAGTACTTC
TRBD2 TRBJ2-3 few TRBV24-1 CATSDRRGGGSSTDTQYF TGTGCCACCAGTGATCGTCGGGGGGGGGGCTCTAGCACAGATACGCAGTATTTT
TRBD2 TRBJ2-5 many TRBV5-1 CASSKLADQETQYF TGCGCCAGCAGCAAACTAGCGGATCAAGAGACCCAGTACTTC
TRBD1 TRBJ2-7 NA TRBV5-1 CASSLEGQGNEQYF TGCGCCAGCAGCTTGGAGGGACAGGGGAACGAGCAGTACTTC
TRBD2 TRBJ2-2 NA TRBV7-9 CASSSLAGEWGELFF TGTGCCAGCAGCTCACTAGCGGGAGAATGGGGGGAGCTGTTTTTT
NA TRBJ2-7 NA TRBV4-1 CASSQETEGTYEQYF TGCGCCAGCAGCCAAGAGACCGAGGGTACCTACGAGCAGTACTTC
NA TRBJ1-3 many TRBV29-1 CSVEEGENTIYF TGCAGCGTTGAAGAAGGGGAAAACACCATATATTTT
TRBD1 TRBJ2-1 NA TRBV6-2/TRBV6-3 CASSYPDRGLFF TGTGCCAGCAGTTACCCGGACAGGGGACTGTTCTTC
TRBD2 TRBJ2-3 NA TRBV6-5 CASSYSRTSGPGGTDTQYF TGTGCCAGCAGTTACTCCCGGACTAGCGGCCCCGGGGGCACAGATACGCAGTATTTT
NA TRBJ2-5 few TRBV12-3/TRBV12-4 CASSVGGGGETQYF TGTGCCAGCAGTGTCGGCGGTGGGGGAGAGACCCAGTACTTC
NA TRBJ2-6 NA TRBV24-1 CATSDPRGPGANVLTF TGTGCCACCAGTGACCCAAGGGGCCCTGGGGCCAACGTCCTGACTTTC